The present TCR beta chain was sequenced within a study of cytomegalovirus exposure and HLA in healthy donors. Study overall: Earlier sequencing of about 179 million T cells yielded roughly 100 million unique TCR beta sequences. Notes on the study in general: When the data were analyzed later, several of the most significant clusters appeared to be linked to common viral pathogens. As was reported, the HLA-A and HLA-B alleles of most subjects were accurately predicted from TCR beta sequences. TCR beta chains numbering some 160 were designated cytomegalovirus-associated.

This clone came up a few times. The antigen remains unidentified. PCR primers comprised 60 Vbeta and 13 Jbeta primers. Sequencing used immunoSEQ multiplex PCR; TCRdb keeps in-frame clones, though not all of them. The sample lists about 150,000 clones, about 10% occurring once. V shed 7 bases and J 2 bases; nucleotides not matched to a gene: 12. This CDR3 has 16 residues. Germline assignment: CDR1 MNHEY and CDR2 SMNVEV (reference sequence). This rearrangement joins TRBV27 to TRBJ2-7, with 9 bases aligning to TRBD1. The source material was PBMCs. The clonotype comes from a man aged 50 to 60 in good health and CMV-seronegative. The CDR3 coding sequence is TGTGCCAGCACAGGGGCCGGGACAGGGAGGCCCTACGAGCAGTACTTC. Translating it yields CASTGAGTGRPYEQYF.